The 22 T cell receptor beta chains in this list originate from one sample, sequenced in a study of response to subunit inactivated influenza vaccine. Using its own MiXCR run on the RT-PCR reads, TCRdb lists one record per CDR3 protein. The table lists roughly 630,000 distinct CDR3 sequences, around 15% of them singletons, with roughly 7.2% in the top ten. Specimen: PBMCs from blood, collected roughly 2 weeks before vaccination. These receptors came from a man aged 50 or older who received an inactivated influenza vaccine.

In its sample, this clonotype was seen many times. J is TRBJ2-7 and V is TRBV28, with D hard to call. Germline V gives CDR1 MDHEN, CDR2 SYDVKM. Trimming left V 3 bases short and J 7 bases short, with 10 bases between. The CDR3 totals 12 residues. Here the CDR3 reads CASSLSGREQYF. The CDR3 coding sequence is TGTGCCAGCAGTTTGTCCGGTAGGGAGCAGTACTTC.

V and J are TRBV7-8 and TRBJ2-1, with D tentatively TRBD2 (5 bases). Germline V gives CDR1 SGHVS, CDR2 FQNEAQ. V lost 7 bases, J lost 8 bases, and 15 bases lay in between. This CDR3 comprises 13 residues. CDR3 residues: CASTQGGWYEQFF. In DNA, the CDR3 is TGTGCCAGCACCCAAGGAGGTTGGTATGAGCAGTTCTTC. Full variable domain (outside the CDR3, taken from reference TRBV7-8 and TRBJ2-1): GAGVSQSPRYKVAKRGQDVALRCDPISGHVSLFWYQQALGQGPEFLTYFQNEAQLDKSGLPSDRFFAERPEGSVSTLKIQRTQQEDSAVYLCASTQGGWYEQFFGPGTRLTVL.

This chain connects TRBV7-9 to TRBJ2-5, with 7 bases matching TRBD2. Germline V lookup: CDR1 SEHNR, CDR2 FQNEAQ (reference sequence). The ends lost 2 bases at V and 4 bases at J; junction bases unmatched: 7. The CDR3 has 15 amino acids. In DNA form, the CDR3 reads TGTGCCAGCAGCTTAAGTGCGGGGAGGGTAGAGACCCAGTACTTC. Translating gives CASSLSAGRVETQYF.

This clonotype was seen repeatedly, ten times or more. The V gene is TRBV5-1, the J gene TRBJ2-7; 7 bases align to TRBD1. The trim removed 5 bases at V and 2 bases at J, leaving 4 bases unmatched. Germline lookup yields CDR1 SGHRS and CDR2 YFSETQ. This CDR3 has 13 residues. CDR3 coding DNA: TGCGCCAGCAGGGAAGACAGGGCCTACGAGCAGTACTTC. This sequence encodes CASREDRAYEQYF.

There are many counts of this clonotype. Written as DNA, the CDR3 is TGTGCCAGCTCGGAGACAGGGGGCAATCAGCCCCAGCATTTT. Protein sequence: CASSETGGNQPQHF. The J gene is TRBJ1-5, the V gene TRBV18; 8 bases are a match to TRBD1. Trimming cost V 6 bases and J 2 bases; bases outside gene matches: 3. Germline values: CDR1 KGHSH, CDR2 LQKENI. The CDR3 is 14 residues long.

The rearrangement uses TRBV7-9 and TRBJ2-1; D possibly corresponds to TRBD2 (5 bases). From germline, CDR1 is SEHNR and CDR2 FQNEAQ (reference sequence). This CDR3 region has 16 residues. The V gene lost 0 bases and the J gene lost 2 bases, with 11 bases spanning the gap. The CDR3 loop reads CASSLARGEPYNEQFF. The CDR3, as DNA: TGTGCCAGCAGCTTAGCCCGGGGTGAGCCCTACAATGAGCAGTTCTTC.

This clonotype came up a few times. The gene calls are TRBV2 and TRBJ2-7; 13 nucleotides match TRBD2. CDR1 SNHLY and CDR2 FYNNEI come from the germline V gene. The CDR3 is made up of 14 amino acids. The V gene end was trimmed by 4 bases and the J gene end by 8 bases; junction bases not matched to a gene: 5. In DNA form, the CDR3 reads TGTGCCAGCAGTGGGACTAGCGGGAGAGTGAAGCAGTACTTC. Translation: CASSGTSGRVKQYF.

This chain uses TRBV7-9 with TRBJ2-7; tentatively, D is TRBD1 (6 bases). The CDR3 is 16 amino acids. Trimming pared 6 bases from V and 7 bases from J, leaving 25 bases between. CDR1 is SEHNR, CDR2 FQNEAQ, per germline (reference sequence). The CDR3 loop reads CASSVRSGVTTLEQYF. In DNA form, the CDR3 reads TGTGCCAGCAGTGTGAGGTCAGGGGTCACAACCTTGGAGCAGTACTTC.

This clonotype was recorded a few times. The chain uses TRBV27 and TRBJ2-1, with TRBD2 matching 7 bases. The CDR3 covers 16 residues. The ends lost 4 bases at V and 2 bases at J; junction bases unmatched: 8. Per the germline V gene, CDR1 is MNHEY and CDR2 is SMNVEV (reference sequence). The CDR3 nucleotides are TGTGCCAGCAGTTCACAAAGTGGGAGGGCCTACAATGAGCAGTTCTTC. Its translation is CASSSQSGRAYNEQFF.

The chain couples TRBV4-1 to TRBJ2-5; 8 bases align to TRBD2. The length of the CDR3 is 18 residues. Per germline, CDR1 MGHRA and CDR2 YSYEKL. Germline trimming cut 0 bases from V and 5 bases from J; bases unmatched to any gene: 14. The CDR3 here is CASSQDSAGRGEMETQYF. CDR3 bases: TGCGCCAGCAGCCAAGATTCGGCCGGGAGGGGAGAAATGGAGACCCAGTACTTC.

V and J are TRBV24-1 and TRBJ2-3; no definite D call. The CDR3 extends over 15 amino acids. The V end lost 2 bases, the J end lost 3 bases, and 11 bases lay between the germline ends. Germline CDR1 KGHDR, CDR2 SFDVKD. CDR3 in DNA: TGTGCCACCAGTGATTCCTTCAGCGAGACAGATACGCAGTATTTT. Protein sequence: CATSDSFSETDTQYF.

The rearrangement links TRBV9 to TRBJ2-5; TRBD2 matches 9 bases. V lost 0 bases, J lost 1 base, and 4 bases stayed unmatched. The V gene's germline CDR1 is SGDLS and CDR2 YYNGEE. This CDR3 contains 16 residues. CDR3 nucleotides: TGTGCCAGCAGCGTAGGACCGACTAGCGGCCAAGAGACCCAGTACTTC. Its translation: CASSVGPTSGQETQYF.

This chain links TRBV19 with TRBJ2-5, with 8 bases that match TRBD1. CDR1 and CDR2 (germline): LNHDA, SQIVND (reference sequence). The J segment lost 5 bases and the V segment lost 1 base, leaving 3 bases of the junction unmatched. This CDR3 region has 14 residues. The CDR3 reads CASSIGQGYETQYF. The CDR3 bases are TGTGCCAGTAGTATAGGACAGGGGTACGAGACCCAGTACTTC. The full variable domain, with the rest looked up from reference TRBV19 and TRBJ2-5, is DGGITQSPKYLFRKEGQNVTLSCEQNLNHDAMYWYRQDPGQGLRLIYYSQIVNDFQKGDIAEGYSVSREKKESFPLTVTSAQKNPTAFYLCASSIGQGYETQYFGPGTRLLVL.

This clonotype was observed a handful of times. The CDR3 loop is CASSLGGLGATDTQYF. As DNA, the CDR3 is TGTGCCAGCAGCTTAGGAGGATTAGGGGCGACAGATACGCAGTATTTT. The gene calls are TRBV7-2 and TRBJ2-3; D perhaps matches TRBD1 (5 bases). Looked up from germline, CDR1 is SGHTA and CDR2 is FQGNSA. V was cut by 1 base and J by 3 bases, with 14 bases left in between. The CDR3 sequence is 16 residues long.

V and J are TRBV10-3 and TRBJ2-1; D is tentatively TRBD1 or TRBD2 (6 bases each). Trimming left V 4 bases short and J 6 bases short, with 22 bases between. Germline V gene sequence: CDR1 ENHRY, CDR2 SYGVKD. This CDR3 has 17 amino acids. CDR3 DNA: TGTGCCATCAGTGGGTGGGGGGTCACTAGCAGGGGCAATGAGCAGTTCTTC. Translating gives CAISGWGVTSRGNEQFF.

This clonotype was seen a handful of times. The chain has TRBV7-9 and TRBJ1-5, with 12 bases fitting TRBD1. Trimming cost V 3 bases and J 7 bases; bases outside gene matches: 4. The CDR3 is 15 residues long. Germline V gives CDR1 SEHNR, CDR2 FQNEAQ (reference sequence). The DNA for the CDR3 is TGTGCCAGCAGCTTGGGACAGGGGGCCGAGCAGCCCCAGCATTTT. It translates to CASSLGQGAEQPQHF. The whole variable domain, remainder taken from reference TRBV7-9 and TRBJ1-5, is DTGVSQNPRHKITKRGQNVTFRCDPISEHNRLYWYRQTLGQGPEFLTYFQNEAQLEKSRLLSDRFSAERPKGSFSTLEIQRTEQGDSAMYLCASSLGQGAEQPQHFGDGTRLSIL.

CDR3 amino acids: CASSQARDRFTDTQYF. CDR3 nucleotides: TGCGCCAGCAGCCAAGCCCGGGACAGATTCACAGATACGCAGTATTTT. The gene calls are TRBV4-1 and TRBJ2-3; 7 bases map to TRBD1. The CDR3 runs to 16 residues. Germline CDR1 MGHRA, CDR2 YSYEKL. Germline trimming cut 1 base from V and 2 bases from J; bases unmatched to any gene: 6.

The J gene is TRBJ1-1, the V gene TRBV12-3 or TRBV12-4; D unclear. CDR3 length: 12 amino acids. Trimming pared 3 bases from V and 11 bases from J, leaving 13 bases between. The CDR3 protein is CASSFSPTGAFF. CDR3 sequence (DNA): TGTGCCAGCAGTTTCTCCCCGACCGGGGCTTTCTTT.

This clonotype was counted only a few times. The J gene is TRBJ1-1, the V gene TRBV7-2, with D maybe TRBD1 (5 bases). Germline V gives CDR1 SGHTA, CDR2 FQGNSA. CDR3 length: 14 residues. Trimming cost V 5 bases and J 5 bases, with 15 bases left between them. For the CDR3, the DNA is TGTGCCAGCAGCACATCCGGGGGTAGGACTGAAGCTTTCTTT. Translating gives CASSTSGGRTEAFF.

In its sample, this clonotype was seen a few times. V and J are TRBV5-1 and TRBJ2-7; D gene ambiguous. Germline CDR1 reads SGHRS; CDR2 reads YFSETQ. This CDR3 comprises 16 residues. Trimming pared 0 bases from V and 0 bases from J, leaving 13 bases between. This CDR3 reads CASSLGLSTPSYEQYF. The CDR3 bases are TGCGCCAGCAGCTTGGGACTTTCCACTCCCTCCTACGAGCAGTACTTC.

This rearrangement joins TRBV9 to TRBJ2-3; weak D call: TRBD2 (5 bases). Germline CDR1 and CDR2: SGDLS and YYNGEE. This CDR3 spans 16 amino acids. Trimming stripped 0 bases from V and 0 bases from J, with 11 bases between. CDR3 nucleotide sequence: TGTGCCAGCAGCGTAGGCTCGCGGACTAGCACAGATACGCAGTATTTT. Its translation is CASSVGSRTSTDTQYF.

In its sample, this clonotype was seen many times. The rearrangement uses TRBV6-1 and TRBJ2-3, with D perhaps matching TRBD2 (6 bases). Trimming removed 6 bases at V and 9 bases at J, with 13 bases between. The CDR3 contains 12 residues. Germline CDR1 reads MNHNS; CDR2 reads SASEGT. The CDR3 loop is CASRRDHATQYF. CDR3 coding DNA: TGTGCCAGCAGGCGGGACCACGCCACGCAGTATTTT.